What follows are 12 T cell receptor beta chains derived from one specimen sequenced in a study of T cells after posttransplantation cyclophosphamide. The naive gate required viable CD3+CD4+ or CD3+CD8+ cells with CCR7+CD45RA+CD45RO-CD95-CD27+CD28+ phenotype. Produced via immunoSEQ multiplex PCR; TCRdb's table is partial and in-frame only. This table holds tens of thousands of clones, about 97% found once. Sequenced input: naive CD4+ T cells sorted from PBMCs. The origin of the receptors is a man between 45 and 60 years old in good health, CMV-negative, and a related stem cell transplant donor.

In this sample, this clone turned up once. The chain has TRBV6-5 and TRBJ1-4; 7 bases fit TRBD1. This CDR3 region has 13 residues. Germline values: CDR1 MNHEY, CDR2 SVGAGI. V shed 6 bases and J 6 bases; nucleotides not matched to a gene: 4. The CDR3 coding sequence is TGTGCCAGCAGCCTCGACAGGGATGAAAAACTGTTTTTT. Translated: CASSLDRDEKLFF.

About this clone itself: One end of the junction is discordant with germline, which a read error may explain. Other DNA variants within this sample encode the same CDR3. The chain couples TRBV27 to TRBJ1-6; 7 nucleotides align to TRBD1. Looked up from germline, CDR1 is MNHEY and CDR2 is SMNVEV (reference sequence). CDR3 length: 18 amino acids. The CDR3 is CASRLRQGVSSYNSPLHF. As DNA, the CDR3 is TGTGCCAGCAGATTACGACAGGGAGTAAGCTCCTATAATTCCCCCCTCCACTTT.

The J gene is TRBJ2-5, the V gene TRBV25-1; 7 bases match TRBD1. V was pared by 0 bases and J by 4 bases, with 5 bases of the junction left unmatched. The CDR3 runs to 15 residues. In germline, CDR1 is MGHDK, CDR2 SYGVNS. The CDR3 sequence is CASSEYKAGGETQYF. In nucleotides, the CDR3 is TGTGCCAGCAGTGAATATAAAGCAGGGGGAGAGACCCAGTACTTC.

J is TRBJ2-3 and V is TRBV9; 11 nucleotides align to TRBD2. CDR3 length: 15 residues. Germline lookup yields CDR1 SGDLS and CDR2 YYNGEE. V was pared by 1 base and J by 6 bases, with 4 bases of the junction left unmatched. The CDR3 nucleotides are TGTGCCAGCAGCGTAATAGCGGGGGGGCCGGATACGCAGTATTTT. Translating it yields CASSVIAGGPDTQYF.

The CDR3 nucleotides are TGTGCCAGCGGCCCGGGGGGCACTGAAGCTTTCTTT. It codes for CASGPGGTEAFF. The chain links TRBV6-1 to TRBJ1-1; a possible D gene is TRBD1 (5 bases). The CDR3 totals 12 residues. V lost 8 bases to trimming and J lost 4 bases, with 11 bases between them. From germline, CDR1 is MNHNS and CDR2 SASEGT.

The V call is TRBV21-1, the J call TRBJ2-6; the DNA was not compared with TRBD1, the D call given in the table. TRBV21-1 is reported as a pseudogene. The CDR3 loop spans 17 amino acids. The CDR3 reads CASTLRGQGSGANVLTF. The DNA of the CDR3 is TGTGCCAGCACCCTTAGGGGACAGGGATCTGGGGCCAACGTCCTGACTTTC.

V usage is TRBV4-1 and J usage is TRBJ2-3, with 10 bases fitting TRBD2. V shed 0 bases and J 3 bases; nucleotides not matched to a gene: 12. This CDR3 region has 19 residues. Germline assignment: CDR1 MGHRA and CDR2 YSYEKL. CDR3 residues: CASSQEQREGRGSTDTQYF. The CDR3 nucleotides read TGCGCCAGCAGCCAAGAGCAGCGGGAGGGCCGGGGATCGACAGATACGCAGTATTTT.

This clone was seen only once. The gene calls are TRBV7-3 and TRBJ2-2, with D perhaps matching TRBD1 (6 bases). Germline CDR1 reads SGHTA; CDR2 reads FQGTGA. There are 16 residues in the CDR3. Trimming cost V 5 bases and J 2 bases, with 15 bases left between them. The CDR3 sequence: CASSRPAGTNTGELFF. The CDR3 nucleotides are TGTGCCAGCAGCCGCCCCGCCGGGACAAACACCGGGGAGCTGTTTTTT.

Comments on this clone: A junction end diverges from the germline sequence, so it may reflect a read error. The V gene is TRBV25-1, the J gene TRBJ1-2; D remains ambiguous. Germline CDR1 is MGHDK and CDR2 is SYGVNS. CDR3 size: 11 residues. CDR3 in amino acids: CASSDVSGSEF. CDR3 DNA sequence: TGTGCCAGCAGTGACGTTAGCGGCAGTGAGTTC.

The chain couples TRBV5-1 to TRBJ2-5; 10 nucleotides agree with TRBD2. The CDR3 loop spans 15 amino acids. The V segment lost 4 bases and the J segment 5 bases; nucleotides outside the gene matches: 8. CDR1 is SGHRS and CDR2 is YFSETQ in the germline V gene. This CDR3 is CASSPSLSGGETQYF. CDR3 DNA: TGCGCCAGCAGCCCCTCCCTTAGCGGGGGGGAGACCCAGTACTTC.

The rearrangement uses TRBV19 and TRBJ2-7; a weak D match, TRBD1 (5 bases). The CDR3 totals 13 residues. Trimming took off 7 bases at V and 0 bases at J, with 10 bases between the two ends. Germline V CDR1 and CDR2: LNHDA, SQIVND (reference sequence). CDR3 residues: CASTADSSYEQYF. CDR3 in DNA: TGTGCCAGTACTGCCGACAGCTCCTACGAGCAGTACTTC.

This clone was observed once. The rearrangement joins TRBV5-5 to TRBJ1-1, with unresolved D. Germline CDR1 reads SGHKS; CDR2 reads YYEKEE (reference sequence). V was trimmed by 1 base and J by 1 base, leaving 17 bases between them. This CDR3 has 17 residues. The CDR3 nucleotides read TGTGCCAGCAGCTTGCCCCCCGGACTCAGACAGAACACTGAAGCTTTCTTT. Encoded protein: CASSLPPGLRQNTEAFF.